The clone carrying this T cell receptor (beta chain) has just a few counts. The sample belongs to a study of T-cell memory formation after mild COVID-19. UMIs and sample barcodes were carried by the TCR alpha and TCR beta cDNA libraries that 5'RACE produced using constant-segment primers. TCRdb passed the 5' RACE reads through MiXCR, listing each CDR3 protein once. Of some 110,000 distinct CDR3 sequences in the sample, around 12% were seen once. This CDR3 region has 12 residues. The germline V gene has CDR1 SEHNR and CDR2 FQNEAQ (reference sequence). V was clipped by 1 base and J by 9 bases, with 7 bases between them.

Sequencing was performed on PBMCs or a T cell subset sorted from them (not recorded which). This receptor was identified in an adult woman who had mild COVID-19 (a few samples of this study predate the infection). Cell type and time point are not known. This chain connects TRBV7-9 to TRBJ1-5; D gene ambiguous. CDR3 sequence (DNA): TGTGCCAGCAGCTTAGGACCAGGGCCCCAGCATTTT. Translating gives CASSLGPGPQHF. Full variable domain (remainder filled in from reference TRBV7-9 and TRBJ1-5): DTGVSQNPRHKITKRGQNVTFRCDPISEHNRLYWYRQTLGQGPEFLTYFQNEAQLEKSRLLSDRFSAERPKGSFSTLEIQRTEQGDSAMYLCASSLGPGPQHFGDGTRLSIL.